This paragraph reports one T cell receptor (beta chain). As yet, its antigen is unknown. This record comes from a study of cytomegalovirus exposure and HLA in healthy donors. Study details: Counted in an early data release were about 86 million unique TCRs from HLA-typed donors. Study results and limitations: For most subjects, TCR beta sequences were reported to predict HLA-A and HLA-B alleles with accuracy. CMV serostatus stood as the only immune exposure information on hand.

The PCR employed 60 Vbeta primers together with 13 Jbeta primers. In the original workflow: About 80 million unique TCR beta chains, 10 million to 13 million of them shared, were counted by a later analysis. Some clones are missing from TCRdb's copy, which holds only in-frame ones; the method was immunoSEQ multiplex PCR. That table supplies the V and J calls and clone size; D and trimming were determined from the DNA. The sample includes about 120,000 clones, approximately 75% of them seen just once. The specimen was PBMCs. The receptor was isolated from a woman aged 50 to 60 in good health and CMV-seronegative.

CDR3 bases: TGTGCCAGCAGCCAAGATGAGGGTAGCACTGAAGCTTTCTTT. Translated, it gives CASSQDEGSTEAFF. V usage is TRBV4-2 and J usage is TRBJ1-1; no firm D call. Germline V gene data show CDR1 as LGHNA and CDR2 as YNFKEQ. The V end was cut by 0 bases, the J end by 4 bases, with 9 bases between. This CDR3 has 14 residues.